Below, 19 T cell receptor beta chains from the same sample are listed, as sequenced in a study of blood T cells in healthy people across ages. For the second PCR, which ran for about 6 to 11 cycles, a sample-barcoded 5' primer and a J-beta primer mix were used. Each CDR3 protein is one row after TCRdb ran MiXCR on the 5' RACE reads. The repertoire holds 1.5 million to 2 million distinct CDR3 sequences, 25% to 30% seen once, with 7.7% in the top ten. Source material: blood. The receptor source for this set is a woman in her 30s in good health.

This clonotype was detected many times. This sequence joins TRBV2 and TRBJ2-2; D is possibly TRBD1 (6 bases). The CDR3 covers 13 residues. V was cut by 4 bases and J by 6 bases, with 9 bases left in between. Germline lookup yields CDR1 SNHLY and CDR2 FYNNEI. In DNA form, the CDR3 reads TGTGCCAGCAGTGTACAGGGAGCCGGGGAGCTGTTTTTT. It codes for CASSVQGAGELFF.

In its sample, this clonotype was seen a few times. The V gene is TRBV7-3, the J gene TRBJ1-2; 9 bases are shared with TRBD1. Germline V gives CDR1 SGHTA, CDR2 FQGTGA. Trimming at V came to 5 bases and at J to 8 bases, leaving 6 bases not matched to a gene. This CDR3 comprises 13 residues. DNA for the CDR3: TGTGCCAGCAGCCGACGGACAGGGGAAGGCTACACCTTC. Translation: CASSRRTGEGYTF.

The CDR3 DNA reads TGTGCCAGCAGCGCCCGGGGGGGGAGCGGGGTGATCTCCTACGAGCAGTACTTC. Protein product: CASSARGGSGVISYEQYF. This chain uses TRBV7-9 with TRBJ2-7, with TRBD2 identical over 8 bases. The J segment lost 0 bases and the V segment lost 5 bases, leaving 15 bases of the junction unmatched. CDR3 length: 18 amino acids. Per the germline V gene, CDR1 is SEHNR and CDR2 is FQNEAQ (reference sequence).

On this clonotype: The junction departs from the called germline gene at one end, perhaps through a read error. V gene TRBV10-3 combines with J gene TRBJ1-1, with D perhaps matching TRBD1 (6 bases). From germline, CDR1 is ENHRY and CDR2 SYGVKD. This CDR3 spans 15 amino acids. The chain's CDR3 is CTISESGGPGTEAFF. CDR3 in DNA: TGTACCATCAGTGAGTCCGGGGGCCCGGGGACTGAAGCTTTCTTT.

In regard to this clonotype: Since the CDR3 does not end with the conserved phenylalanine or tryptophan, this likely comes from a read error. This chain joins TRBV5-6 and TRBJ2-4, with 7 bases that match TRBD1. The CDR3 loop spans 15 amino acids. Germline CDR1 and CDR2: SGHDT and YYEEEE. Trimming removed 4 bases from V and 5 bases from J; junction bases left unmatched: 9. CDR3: CASSPLYGTENIQYL. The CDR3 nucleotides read TGTGCCAGCAGCCCTCTTTACGGGACAGAAAACATTCAGTACTTA.

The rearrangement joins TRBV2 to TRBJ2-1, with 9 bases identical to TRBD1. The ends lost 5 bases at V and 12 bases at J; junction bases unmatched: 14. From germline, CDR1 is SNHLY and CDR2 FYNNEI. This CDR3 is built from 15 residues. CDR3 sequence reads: CASSSGDRVGGGQFF. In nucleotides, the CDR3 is TGTGCCAGCAGTAGCGGGGACAGGGTCGGTGGAGGGCAGTTCTTC.

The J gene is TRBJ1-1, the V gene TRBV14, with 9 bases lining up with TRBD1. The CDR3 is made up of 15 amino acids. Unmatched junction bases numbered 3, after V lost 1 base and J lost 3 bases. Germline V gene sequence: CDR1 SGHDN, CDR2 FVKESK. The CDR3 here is CASSQGRDRDTEAFF. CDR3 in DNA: TGTGCCAGCAGCCAAGGCCGGGACAGGGACACTGAAGCTTTCTTT.

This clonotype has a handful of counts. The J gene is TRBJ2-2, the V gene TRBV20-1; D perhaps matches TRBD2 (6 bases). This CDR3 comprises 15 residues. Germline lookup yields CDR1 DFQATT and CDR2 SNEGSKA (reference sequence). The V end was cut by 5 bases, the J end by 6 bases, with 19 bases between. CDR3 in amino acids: CSAVNPSVHAGELFF. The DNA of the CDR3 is TGCAGTGCTGTTAACCCTAGCGTACACGCCGGGGAGCTGTTTTTT.

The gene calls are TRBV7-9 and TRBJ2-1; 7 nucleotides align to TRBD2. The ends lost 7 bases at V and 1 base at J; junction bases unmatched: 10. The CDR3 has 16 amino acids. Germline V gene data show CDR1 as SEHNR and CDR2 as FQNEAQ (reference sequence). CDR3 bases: TGTGCCAGCACCCGAGGAAGCGGGGCATCCTACAATGAGCAGTTCTTC. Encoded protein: CASTRGSGASYNEQFF.

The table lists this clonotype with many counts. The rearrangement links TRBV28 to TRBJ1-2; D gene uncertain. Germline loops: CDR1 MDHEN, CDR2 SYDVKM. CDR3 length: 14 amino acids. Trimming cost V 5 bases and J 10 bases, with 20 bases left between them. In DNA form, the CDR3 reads TGTGCCAGCAGTGATTCTAGGAGGCCTTTGACCTACACCTTC. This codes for CASSDSRRPLTYTF.

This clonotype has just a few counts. The CDR3 reads CASSLEGTEEEQYF. CDR3 in DNA: TGCGCCAGCAGCTTAGAAGGGACAGAGGAAGAGCAGTACTTC. The genes are TRBV5-1 and TRBJ2-7, with 7 bases that match TRBD1. The trim removed 2 bases at V and 7 bases at J, leaving 9 bases unmatched. The CDR3 covers 14 residues. Germline V gene lookup returns CDR1 SGHRS and CDR2 YFSETQ. The full variable domain, completed using reference TRBV5-1 and TRBJ2-7, is KAGVTQTPRYLIKTRGQQVTLSCSPISGHRSVSWYQQTPGQGLQFLFEYFSETQRNKGNFPGRFSGRQFSNSRSEMNVSTLELGDSALYLCASSLEGTEEEQYFGPGTRLTVT.

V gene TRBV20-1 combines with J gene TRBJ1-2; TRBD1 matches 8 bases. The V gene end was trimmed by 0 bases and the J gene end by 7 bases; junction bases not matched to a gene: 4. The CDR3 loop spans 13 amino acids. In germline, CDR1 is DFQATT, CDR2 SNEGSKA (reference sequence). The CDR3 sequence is CSARDRTGIGYTF. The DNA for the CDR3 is TGCAGTGCTAGAGATAGGACAGGGATTGGCTACACCTTC.

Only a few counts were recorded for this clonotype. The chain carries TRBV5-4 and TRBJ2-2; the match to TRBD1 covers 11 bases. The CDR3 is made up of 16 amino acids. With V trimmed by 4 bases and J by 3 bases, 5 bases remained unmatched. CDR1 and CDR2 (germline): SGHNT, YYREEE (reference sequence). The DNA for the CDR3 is TGTGCCAGCAGCCAGCCGGGACAGGGGGACACCGGGGAGCTGTTTTTT. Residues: CASSQPGQGDTGELFF.

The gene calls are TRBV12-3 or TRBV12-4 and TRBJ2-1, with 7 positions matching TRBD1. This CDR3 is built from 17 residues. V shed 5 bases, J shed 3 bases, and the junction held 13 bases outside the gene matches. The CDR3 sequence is CASSIQMTGNHYNEQFF. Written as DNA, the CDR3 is TGTGCCAGCAGTATTCAGATGACAGGGAACCACTACAATGAGCAGTTCTTC.

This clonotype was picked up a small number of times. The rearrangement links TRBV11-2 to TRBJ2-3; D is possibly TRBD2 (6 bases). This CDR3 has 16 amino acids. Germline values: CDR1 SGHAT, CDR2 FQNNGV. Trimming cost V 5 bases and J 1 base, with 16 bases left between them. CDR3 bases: TGTGCCAGCAGCGTAATAGGAGGAGGGGGCACAGATACGCAGTATTTT. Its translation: CASSVIGGGGTDTQYF.

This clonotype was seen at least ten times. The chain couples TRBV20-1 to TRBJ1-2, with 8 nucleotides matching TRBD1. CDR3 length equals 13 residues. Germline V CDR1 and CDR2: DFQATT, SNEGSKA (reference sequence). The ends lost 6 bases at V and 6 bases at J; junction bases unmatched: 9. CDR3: CSALDRVDDGYTF. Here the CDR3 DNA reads TGCAGTGCCCTGGACAGGGTAGATGATGGCTACACCTTC.

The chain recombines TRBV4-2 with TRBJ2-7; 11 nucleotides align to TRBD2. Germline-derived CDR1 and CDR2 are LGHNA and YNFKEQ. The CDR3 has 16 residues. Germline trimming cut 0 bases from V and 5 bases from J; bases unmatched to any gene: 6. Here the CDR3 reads CASSQEGVAGGNEQYF. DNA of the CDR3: TGTGCCAGCAGCCAAGAGGGGGTAGCGGGGGGGAACGAGCAGTACTTC.

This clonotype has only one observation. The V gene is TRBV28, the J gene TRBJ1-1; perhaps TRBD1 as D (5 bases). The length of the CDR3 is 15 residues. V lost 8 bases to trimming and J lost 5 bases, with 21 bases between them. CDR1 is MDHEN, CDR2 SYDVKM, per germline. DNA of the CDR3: TGTGCCAGCCACTCAGCGGGGGGAGGCCGAACTGAAGCTTTCTTT. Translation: CASHSAGGGRTEAFF.

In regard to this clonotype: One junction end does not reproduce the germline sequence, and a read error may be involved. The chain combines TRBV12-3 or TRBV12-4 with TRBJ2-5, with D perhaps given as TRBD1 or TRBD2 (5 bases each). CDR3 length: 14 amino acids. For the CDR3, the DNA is TGTGCCAGCAGCCGAATTGAGGGGCAAGAAACCCAGTACTTC. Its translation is CASSRIEGQETQYF.